The clone carrying this T cell receptor beta chain was detected only a few times. What it binds is not known. The sample comes from a study of cytomegalovirus exposure and HLA in healthy donors. Germline V gene lookup returns CDR1 SGHNT and CDR2 YENEEA. The V and J ends lost 5 bases and 1 base respectively, with 5 bases between them. The CDR3 is 13 amino acids. The PCR contained 60 Vbeta and 13 Jbeta primers. The method was immunoSEQ multiplex PCR; TCRdb's version includes in-frame clones alone and lacks a portion of them. The table lists 120,000 or so clones, around four fifths of them singletons, with approximately 11% in the top ten. General study points: Later, an analysis showed that TCR beta chains associated with HLA were more clonally expanded than others that were equally common.

This chain uses TRBV11-3 with TRBJ2-2; no firm D call. Sequenced input: PBMCs. This receptor was identified in a male donor in good health and CMV-seropositive. CDR3 residues: CASSRLNTGELFF. The CDR3 DNA reads TGTGCCAGCAGCCGTTTGAACACCGGGGAGCTGTTTTTT.